The 10 T cell receptor beta chains below come from one sample, sequenced in a study of a mutant IDH1 vaccine in newly diagnosed glioma. Their cognate antigens are unknown. The method was immunoSEQ multiplex PCR; TCRdb's version includes in-frame clones alone and lacks a portion of them. The data contain under 65,000 clones, roughly 80% of them singletons. Noted time point: week 11, during vaccination. In the vaccine, a single dose held 300 ug of the mutant IDH1 20-mer peptide, along with topical imiquimod. The sequenced sample was PBMCs, obtained from a glioma patient whose treatment included an IDH1 peptide vaccine. The receptors shown here come from a man aged 45-60 years with glioma.

This chain joins TRBV4-1 and TRBJ1-5; a possible D gene is TRBD1 (6 bases). The CDR3 has 15 amino acids. Germline-derived CDR1 and CDR2 are MGHRA and YSYEKL. V shed 1 base and J shed 6 bases, with 13 bases lying between them. The CDR3 nucleotides are TGCGCCAGCAGCCAAGTTACAGGGAAGGGTCAGCCCCAGCATTTT. It is translated as CASSQVTGKGQPQHF.

V and J are TRBV29-1 and TRBJ2-5, with unresolved D. The V end lost 7 bases, the J end lost 1 base, and 13 bases lay between the germline ends. CDR1 and CDR2 from the germline V gene are SQVTM and ANQGSEA. The CDR3 has 13 amino acids. The CDR3 coding sequence is TGCAGCGCTGGGCGCAGTCTCCAAGAGACCCAGTACTTC. It encodes CSAGRSLQETQYF.

The chain carries TRBV2 and TRBJ2-7, with D tentatively TRBD2 (8 bases). This CDR3 region has 12 residues. V lost 8 bases and J 5 bases, leaving 13 bases between the germline ends. Germline V CDR1 and CDR2: SNHLY, FYNNEI. In DNA form, the CDR3 reads TGTGCCAGCTCGGGAGGGGGCGACGAGCAGTACTTC. Its translation: CASSGGGDEQYF. The whole variable domain, remainder taken from reference TRBV2 and TRBJ2-7, is EPEVTQTPSHQVTQMGQEVILRCVPISNHLYFYWYRQILGQKVEFLVSFYNNEISEKSEIFDDQFSVERPDGSNFTLKIRSTKLEDSAMYFCASSGGGDEQYFGPGTRLTVT.

The genes are TRBV7-8 and TRBJ1-2; D call uncertain. Trimming took off 1 base at V and 5 bases at J, with 14 bases between the two ends. The length of the CDR3 is 15 residues. Germline V gene data show CDR1 as SGHVS and CDR2 as FQNEAQ. The CDR3 DNA reads TGTGCCAGCAGCTTAGGGGTACAGCCTTATTATGGCTACACCTTC. Translating gives CASSLGVQPYYGYTF.

The chain has TRBV30 and TRBJ2-5, with 9 bases that match TRBD2. Germline V CDR1 and CDR2: GTSNPN, SVGIG (reference sequence). This CDR3 region has 15 residues. V gave up 1 base and J gave up 5 bases; unmatched junction bases: 8. The CDR3 region has the DNA TGTGCCTGGAGTGCGCTGGCGGGGGGGCTGGAGACCCAGTACTTC. This codes for CAWSALAGGLETQYF. Filled out from reference TRBV30 and TRBJ2-5, the complete variable domain reads SQTIHQWPATLVQPVGSPLSLECTVEGTSNPNLYWYRQAAGRGLQLLFYSVGIGQISSEVPQNLSASRPQDRQFILSSKKLLLSDSGFYLCAWSALAGGLETQYFGPGTRLLVL.

The V call is TRBV27, the J call TRBJ2-5; 7 nucleotides align to TRBD2. CDR1 and CDR2 (germline): MNHEY, SMNVEV (reference sequence). The CDR3 is made up of 14 amino acids. Trimming took 1 base from V and 8 from J; bases not matched to a gene: 7. This CDR3 is CASSLLGGGSTQYF. The CDR3 DNA reads TGTGCCAGCAGTTTATTGGGGGGGGGATCTACCCAGTACTTC.

The chain joins TRBV5-1 to TRBJ1-2; 7 bases are shared with TRBD1. The CDR3 is 11 amino acids. Trimming took 2 bases from V and 14 from J; bases not matched to a gene: 6. CDR1 and CDR2 (germline): SGHRS, YFSETQ. CDR3 in DNA: TGCGCCAGCAGCTTAGGACAGGCGTCTACCTTC. Translation gives CASSLGQASTF.

The chain combines TRBV4-1 with TRBJ1-1; D call uncertain. Germline lookup yields CDR1 MGHRA and CDR2 YSYEKL. This CDR3 region has 15 residues. The ends were cut back, 1 base at V and 2 bases at J, with 11 bases in the middle. In nucleotides, the CDR3 is TGCGCCAGCAGCCAAGGCATTCAGGAAAACACTGAAGCTTTCTTT. It encodes CASSQGIQENTEAFF.

The V and J genes are TRBV6-5 and TRBJ1-2; the D gene is possibly TRBD1 (5 bases). Trimming cost V 4 bases and J 8 bases, with 11 bases left between them. Germline V gene data show CDR1 as MNHEY and CDR2 as SVGAGI. This CDR3 is 12 amino acids long. CDR3 coding DNA: TGTGCCAGCAGTTTCCAGGGTGGCGGCTACACCTTC. This gives the protein CASSFQGGGYTF.

The genes are TRBV6-5 and TRBJ1-2, with D perhaps matching TRBD1 (5 bases). The CDR3 is made up of 13 amino acids. Per the germline V gene, CDR1 is MNHEY and CDR2 is SVGAGI. V shed 5 bases and J shed 6 bases, with 13 bases lying between them. The CDR3 reads CASSPREGDGYTF. In DNA, the CDR3 is TGTGCCAGCAGTCCCAGGGAAGGGGATGGCTACACCTTC.